Below, 29 T cell receptor beta chains from the same sample are listed, as sequenced in a study of shared clonotypes between healthy human individuals. TCRdb's copy holds only in-frame clones and misses some; the assay was immunoSEQ multiplex PCR. Of 2 million to 2.5 million clones in the sample, over 85% were seen once. Specimen: naive CD4+ T cells from PBMCs. Subset meaning: CD45RA+ positively selected. Receptor source: a man aged 18-30 years in good health. Some clones in this sample may be carry-over from other donors' samples.

J is TRBJ2-5 and V is TRBV7-2; D gene unclear. Per germline, CDR1 SGHTA and CDR2 FQGNSA. The CDR3 length is 13 residues. Deletions cut 5 bases from V and 5 bases from J, with 12 bases between. As DNA, the CDR3 is TGTGCCAGCAGCCCCCCGGGCTGGGAGACCCAGTACTTC. Translated, it gives CASSPPGWETQYF.

In DNA form, the CDR3 reads TGTGCCAGCAGCTCCCCCCGAGCTGGAAACACCATATATTTT. This encodes CASSSPRAGNTIYF. The chain has TRBV11-2 and TRBJ1-3, with D unresolved. The CDR3 contains 14 residues. Trimming removed 4 bases from V and 2 bases from J, with 9 bases in between. CDR1 and CDR2 from the germline V gene are SGHAT and FQNNGV.

The chain carries TRBV7-9 and TRBJ1-4, with D possibly TRBD1 on 5 matching bases. The CDR3 totals 15 residues. Trimming pared 1 base from V and 5 bases from J, leaving 11 bases between. Germline values: CDR1 SEHNR, CDR2 FQNEAQ (reference sequence). CDR3 sequence: CASSLVPGTNEKLFF. CDR3 nucleotides: TGTGCCAGCAGCTTAGTACCCGGGACGAATGAAAAACTGTTTTTT.

J is TRBJ2-4 and V is TRBV5-6, with TRBD2 matching over 16 bases. After removal of 0 bases from V and 5 bases from J, the junction contained 8 bases not matched to a gene. This CDR3 contains 19 residues. From germline, CDR1 is SGHDT and CDR2 YYEEEE. CDR3 nucleotides: TGTGCCAGCAGCTTGGCGGGACGCGGGACTAGCGGGAGGGAAAACATTCAGTACTTC. This translates into CASSLAGRGTSGRENIQYF.

V and J are TRBV2 and TRBJ2-1; 14 bases are shared with TRBD2. The germline V gene has CDR1 SNHLY and CDR2 FYNNEI. CDR3 size: 15 residues. V was clipped by 6 bases and J by 7 bases; unmatched bases: 5. The CDR3 region is CASSGTSGSLNEQFF. For the CDR3, the DNA is TGTGCCAGCAGCGGGACTAGCGGGAGCTTAAATGAGCAGTTCTTC.

The chain recombines TRBV19 with TRBJ2-1, with 8 bases aligning to TRBD2. V shed 5 bases, J shed 7 bases, and the junction held 7 bases outside the gene matches. The CDR3 has 14 amino acids. CDR1 is LNHDA and CDR2 is SQIVND in the germline V gene (reference sequence). CDR3 sequence reads: CASSDPGLGNEQFF. CDR3 DNA sequence: TGTGCCAGTAGTGATCCGGGACTAGGGAATGAGCAGTTCTTC.

The chain is built from TRBV29-1 and TRBJ2-6; D unresolved. Germline values: CDR1 SQVTM, CDR2 ANQGSEA. This CDR3 region has 13 residues. Trimming left V 7 bases short and J 0 bases short, with 7 bases between. Here the CDR3 DNA reads TGCAGCGCTGACACCTCTGGGGCCAACGTCCTGACTTTC. Encoded protein: CSADTSGANVLTF.

The chain links TRBV28 to TRBJ2-3; 7 bases align to TRBD2. Per the germline V gene, CDR1 is MDHEN and CDR2 is SYDVKM. The ends lost 7 bases at V and 2 bases at J; junction bases unmatched: 6. The CDR3 has 14 amino acids. CDR3 in DNA: TGTGCCAGCACCAACGGGGGGACCACAGATACGCAGTATTTT. This sequence encodes CASTNGGTTDTQYF.

This chain uses TRBV6-6 with TRBJ1-5; possibly TRBD1 for D (5 bases). The CDR3 has 15 amino acids. Germline V gives CDR1 MNHNY, CDR2 SVGAGI (reference sequence). V dropped 0 bases and J dropped 11 bases, with 17 bases sitting between them. The CDR3 sequence is CASSYSPTTGPAQHF. The CDR3 region has the DNA TGTGCCAGCAGTTACTCTCCCACGACGGGGCCAGCCCAGCATTTT.

The rearrangement uses TRBV28 and TRBJ1-6; unclear D gene. V was clipped by 4 bases and J by 11 bases, with 6 bases between them. This CDR3 has 11 amino acids. Per germline, CDR1 MDHEN and CDR2 SYDVKM. CDR3 in DNA: TGTGCCAGCAGTTACAGAACACCCCTCCACTTT. Encoded protein: CASSYRTPLHF.

The rearrangement joins TRBV18 to TRBJ1-3; D perhaps matches TRBD1 (6 bases). The CDR3 is 15 residues long. V was clipped by 4 bases and J by 1 base, with 11 bases between them. Germline V lookup: CDR1 KGHSH, CDR2 LQKENI. The CDR3 nucleotides read TGTGCCAGCTCACTACTGGGGACATCTGGAAACACCATATATTTT. This gives the protein CASSLLGTSGNTIYF.

The V gene is TRBV19, the J gene TRBJ2-7; a possible D gene is TRBD1 (6 bases). V was cut by 10 bases and J by 3 bases, with 13 bases left in between. Germline V gene data show CDR1 as LNHDA and CDR2 as SQIVND (reference sequence). There are 12 residues in the CDR3. DNA of the CDR3: TGTGCCACCGCGGACAGAAACTACGAGCAGTACTTC. Amino acid sequence: CATADRNYEQYF.

The chain has TRBV9 and TRBJ1-2, with D unclear. From germline, CDR1 is SGDLS and CDR2 YYNGEE. The CDR3 loop spans 13 amino acids. V lost 0 bases, J lost 7 bases, and 10 bases lay in between. In DNA, the CDR3 is TGTGCCAGCAGCGTAGATTCTACTGGTGGCTACACCTTC. Translated, it gives CASSVDSTGGYTF.

The chain is built from TRBV25-1 and TRBJ2-1; D remains ambiguous. Germline V gene lookup returns CDR1 MGHDK and CDR2 SYGVNS. V was trimmed by 9 bases and J by 7 bases, leaving 19 bases between them. The CDR3 extends over 14 amino acids. The DNA for the CDR3 is TGTGCCAGTAAAAGGTGTCCTTCCCCGAATGAGCAGTTCTTC. Its translation: CASKRCPSPNEQFF.

The genes are TRBV18 and TRBJ1-5; 8 nucleotides align to TRBD1. V was clipped by 2 bases and J by 5 bases; unmatched bases: 5. This CDR3 comprises 15 residues. From germline, CDR1 is KGHSH and CDR2 LQKENI. CDR3 nucleotides: TGTGCCAGCTCACCAGACGTGACAGGGGATCAGCCCCAGCATTTT. This sequence encodes CASSPDVTGDQPQHF.

The chain recombines TRBV11-2 with TRBJ2-7; 8 positions match TRBD2. Unmatched junction bases numbered 9, after V lost 3 bases and J lost 5 bases. The germline CDR1 and CDR2 sequences are SGHAT and FQNNGV. The CDR3 is 15 amino acids. The CDR3 nucleotides read TGTGCCAGCAGCTTCCTAAGCGGGAGAGTAGACGAGCAGTACTTC. This codes for CASSFLSGRVDEQYF.

The chain employs TRBV5-1 and TRBJ1-2; maybe TRBD1 (5 bases). CDR3 size: 13 residues. Trimming pared 1 base from V and 4 bases from J, leaving 8 bases between. CDR1 is SGHRS and CDR2 is YFSETQ in the germline V gene. The CDR3, as DNA: TGCGCCAGCAGCTTGTCAGGGATCTATGGCTACACCTTC. This encodes CASSLSGIYGYTF.

With regard to this clone: Other nucleotide sequences in the sample specify the same CDR3. This chain links TRBV9 with TRBJ2-1; no clear D gene. The germline V gene encodes CDR1 SGDLS and CDR2 YYNGEE. Between the trimmed V and J ends, which lost 0 bases and 0 bases, there was a span of 10 bases. The CDR3 is 16 residues long. For the CDR3, the DNA is TGTGCCAGCAGCGTAGGGCAGGTGAGCTCCTACAATGAGCAGTTCTTC. Protein product: CASSVGQVSSYNEQFF. Full variable domain (rest looked up from reference TRBV9 and TRBJ2-1): DSGVTQTPKHLITATGQRVTLRCSPRSGDLSVYWYQQSLDQGLQFLIQYYNGEERAKGNILERFSAQQFPDLHSELNLSSLELGDSALYFCASSVGQVSSYNEQFFGPGTRLTVL.

As concerns this clone: Different DNA sequences within this sample yield the same CDR3. The chain uses TRBV5-1 and TRBJ1-2; D is perhaps TRBD1 (5 bases). Germline V lookup: CDR1 SGHRS, CDR2 YFSETQ. Trimming removed 2 bases at V and 5 bases at J, with 10 bases between. The CDR3 loop spans 13 amino acids. The CDR3 sequence is CASSLSRAYGYTF. CDR3 bases: TGCGCCAGCAGCTTAAGCAGGGCTTATGGCTACACCTTC.

The chain uses TRBV25-1 and TRBJ1-6; perhaps TRBD1 as D (6 bases). V gave up 2 bases and J gave up 8 bases, with 10 bases separating them. Germline assignment: CDR1 MGHDK and CDR2 SYGVNS. This CDR3 comprises 14 residues. CDR3 in amino acids: CASSENRVDSPLHF. The CDR3 DNA is TGTGCCAGCAGTGAAAACAGGGTCGATTCACCCCTCCACTTT.

As DNA, the CDR3 is TGTGCCAGCAGCGTAGTTCAGGGAATGGGGGGTGAGCAGTTCTTC. It translates to CASSVVQGMGGEQFF. The rearrangement uses TRBV9 and TRBJ2-1; the D gene is possibly TRBD2 (6 bases). There are 15 residues in the CDR3. V lost 0 bases, J lost 9 bases, and 16 bases lay in between. Germline CDR1 SGDLS, CDR2 YYNGEE. Supplemented by reference TRBV9 and TRBJ2-1, the full variable domain reads DSGVTQTPKHLITATGQRVTLRCSPRSGDLSVYWYQQSLDQGLQFLIQYYNGEERAKGNILERFSAQQFPDLHSELNLSSLELGDSALYFCASSVVQGMGGEQFFGPGTRLTVL.

This chain links TRBV7-2 with TRBJ2-2; D possibly corresponds to TRBD1 (6 bases). The CDR3 loop spans 16 amino acids. Germline lookup yields CDR1 SGHTA and CDR2 FQGNSA. V gave up 2 bases and J gave up 7 bases, with 17 bases separating them. For the CDR3, the DNA is TGTGCCAGCAGCTTATTATTGTTGGGGGCCGGCGGGGAGCTGTTTTTT. Its protein product is CASSLLLLGAGGELFF. Based on the CDR3 plus reference TRBV7-2 and TRBJ2-2, the full variable domain is GAGVSQSPSNKVTEKGKDVELRCDPISGHTALYWYRQSLGQGLEFLIYFQGNSAPDKSGLPSDRFSAERTGGSVSTLTIQRTQQEDSAVYLCASSLLLLGAGGELFFGEGSRLTVL.

The CDR3 sequence: CASTETSGRAQDTQYF. CDR3 bases: TGTGCCAGCACCGAGACTAGCGGGAGGGCCCAAGATACGCAGTATTTT. This chain uses TRBV5-4 with TRBJ2-3, with TRBD2 matching over 14 bases. The CDR3 sequence is 16 residues long. From germline, CDR1 is SGHNT and CDR2 YYREEE (reference sequence). Losses at the gene ends were 6 bases for V and 5 bases for J; bases not matched to a gene: 8.

This chain links TRBV5-8 with TRBJ1-1; TRBD1 aligns across 8 bases. J lost 10 bases, V lost 4 bases, and 9 bases had no gene match. The CDR3 is 13 residues long. Germline CDR1 and CDR2: SGHTS and YDEGEE. For the CDR3, the DNA is TGTGCCAGCAGCGTCGACAGGGGATCAGTAGCTTTCTTT. As protein: CASSVDRGSVAFF.

V and J are TRBV29-1 and TRBJ2-3; TRBD1 might be the D (7 bases). CDR1 SQVTM and CDR2 ANQGSEA come from the germline V gene. The CDR3 length is 16 residues. Trimming left V 6 bases short and J 4 bases short, with 23 bases between. The DNA of the CDR3 is TGCAGCGTCCGGCGGGGCCAGGGGGGTGGGCCAGATACGCAGTATTTT. This translates into CSVRRGQGGGPDTQYF.

In regard to this clone: Different DNA sequences within this sample yield the same CDR3. The chain joins TRBV5-1 to TRBJ2-3; D is perhaps TRBD2 (6 bases). CDR1 and CDR2 from the germline V gene are SGHRS and YFSETQ. CDR3 size: 12 residues. The V and J ends lost 3 bases and 6 bases respectively, with 8 bases between them. The chain's CDR3 is CASSSGGDTQYF. The CDR3 DNA follows: TGCGCCAGCAGCTCTGGGGGGGATACGCAGTATTTT.

The chain is built from TRBV2 and TRBJ2-7; 12 bases line up with TRBD2. The CDR3 loop spans 14 amino acids. From germline, CDR1 is SNHLY and CDR2 FYNNEI. V lost 0 bases to trimming and J lost 12 bases; unmatched junction nucleotides: 6. The CDR3 DNA reads TGTGCCAGCAGTGAAGCGCAACTAGCGGGAGGTGGGTACTTC. Amino acids: CASSEAQLAGGGYF.

The chain has TRBV6-1 and TRBJ1-1; no clear D. With 1 base removed from V and 4 bases from J, the gap between germline ends came to 13 bases. The CDR3 is 15 residues long. Germline values: CDR1 MNHNS, CDR2 SASEGT. DNA of the CDR3: TGTGCCAGCAGTGAAGGGGCGCAGGTCGGCACTGAAGCTTTCTTT. It translates to CASSEGAQVGTEAFF.

J is TRBJ1-1 and V is TRBV25-1; 10 nucleotides align to TRBD1. The CDR3 spans 14 residues. V lost 4 bases, J lost 8 bases, and 7 bases stayed unmatched. Germline V gene data show CDR1 as MGHDK and CDR2 as SYGVNS. The CDR3 region is CASSGGQGTGEAFF. The CDR3, as DNA: TGTGCCAGCAGTGGGGGACAGGGGACGGGGGAAGCTTTCTTT. Filled out from reference TRBV25-1 and TRBJ1-1, the complete variable domain reads EADIYQTPRYLVIGTGKKITLECSQTMGHDKMYWYQQDPGMELHLIHYSYGVNSTEKGDLSSESTVSRIRTEHFPLTLESARPSHTSQYLCASSGGQGTGEAFFGQGTRLTVV.